This T cell receptor beta chain was recorded in a study of blood T cell repertoires in COVID-19. Some clones are missing from TCRdb's copy, which holds only in-frame ones; the method was immunoSEQ multiplex PCR. The sample yields just under 50,000 clones, around 84% seen once. CDR1 is MDHEN and CDR2 is SYDVKM in the germline V gene. V was trimmed by 7 bases and J by 0 bases, leaving 13 bases between them. The length of the CDR3 is 15 residues. The material sequenced was peripheral blood. The gene calls are TRBV28 and TRBJ1-3; maybe TRBD1 (6 bases). This sequence originates from a human donor in a cohort sampled during active COVID-19. The CDR3 here is CASILRGSSGNTIYF. Here the CDR3 DNA reads TGTGCCAGCATTCTCAGGGGAAGCTCTGGAAACACCATATATTTT.